These T cell receptor beta chains were read from a single sample in a study of shared clonotypes between healthy human individuals. Clones were sequenced by immunoSEQ multiplex PCR, and TCRdb holds only the in-frame ones, with some missing. Of millions of clones listed, 85% to 95% are singletons. The sequencing sample was made of naive CD4+ T cells sorted from blood. The receptors come from a young man in good health. Each CDR3 is given with its conserved first and last residue. The order of the fields is V gene, D gene, J gene, clone size, CDR3 protein, CDR3 DNA. The D gene is left open where the match is weak. Rows give clone size only sometimes, using once, few, many, or a class for an expanded clone.

TRBV27	.	TRBJ2-1	.	CASSLARRGNEQFF	TGTGCCAGCAGTTTGGCCCGTCGGGGGAATGAGCAGTTCTTC
TRBV5-4	.	TRBJ2-3	.	CASSLAGHTDTQYF	TGTGCCAGCAGCTTGGCAGGCCACACAGATACGCAGTATTTT
TRBV5-1	TRBD1	TRBJ2-5	.	CASRRTGGETQYF	TGCGCCAGCAGGCGAACAGGGGGCGAGACCCAGTACTTC
TRBV7-9	TRBD1	TRBJ1-3	.	CASTRTGGGSGNTIYF	TGTGCCAGCACCAGGACAGGGGGCGGCTCTGGAAACACCATATATTTT
TRBV6-6	.	TRBJ2-2	.	CASRESGPTGELFF	TGTGCCAGCAGGGAAAGCGGGCCCACCGGGGAGCTGTTTTTT
TRBV5-1	TRBD1	TRBJ1-4	.	CASSSSGTGLTNEKLFF	TGCGCCAGCAGCTCGTCGGGGACAGGGCTGACTAATGAAAAACTGTTTTTT
TRBV13	.	TRBJ1-2	.	CASSGRGQFYGYTF	TGTGCCAGCAGCGGAAGAGGTCAGTTCTATGGCTACACCTTC
TRBV7-3	.	TRBJ2-3	.	CASSQLRDIRTDTQYF	TGTGCCAGCAGTCAACTCAGGGACATACGCACAGATACGCAGTATTTT
TRBV28	TRBD1	TRBJ1-6	.	CASSLSRGLGNSPLHF	TGTGCCAGCAGTTTATCCAGGGGGCTGGGGAATTCACCCCTCCACTTT
TRBV2	TRBD1	TRBJ2-6	.	CASSYRQGLGTNVLTF	TGTGCCAGCAGCTACCGACAGGGCCTTGGGACCAACGTCCTGACTTTC
TRBV6-4	.	TRBJ1-1	.	CASSVQVNTEAFF	TGTGCCAGCAGTGTACAGGTGAACACTGAAGCTTTCTTT
TRBV15	TRBD2	TRBJ2-1	.	CATSRNPTSGSYNEQFF	TGTGCCACCAGCAGAAACCCGACTAGCGGGAGTTACAATGAGCAGTTCTTC
TRBV5-5	TRBD2	TRBJ2-3	.	CASSGTGLNTDTQYF	TGTGCCAGCAGCGGTACGGGACTAAACACAGATACGCAGTATTTT
TRBV14	TRBD1	TRBJ2-4	.	CASSPDRDGAIAKNIQYF	TGTGCCAGCAGCCCCGACAGGGACGGGGCAATTGCCAAAAACATTCAGTACTTC
TRBV4-3	.	TRBJ1-2	.	CASSQGFRDYYGYTF	TGCGCCAGCAGCCAAGGATTCCGGGATTACTATGGCTACACCTTC
TRBV6-6	.	TRBJ2-7	.	CASSYSSGFNEQYF	TGTGCCAGCAGTTACTCTTCAGGGTTCAACGAGCAGTACTTC
TRBV7-9	.	TRBJ2-2	.	CASSQDPTASGELFF	TGTGCCAGCAGCCAAGATCCGACAGCCTCCGGGGAGCTGTTTTTT
TRBV28	.	TRBJ2-3	once	CASSAGTYTQYF	TGTGCCAGCAGTGCCGGGACGTATACGCAGTATTTT
TRBV21-1	.	TRBJ2-7	.	CASSRGTVPSYEQYF	TGTGCCAGCAGCCGAGGGACAGTGCCCTCCTACGAGCAGTACTTC
TRBV11-2	.	TRBJ2-3	.	CASSLSLPGKQYF	TGTGCCAGCAGCTTATCCCTGCCAGGGAAGCAGTATTTT
TRBV18	.	TRBJ2-3	once	CASSPRRATTDTQYF	TGTGCCAGCTCACCAAGGAGGGCCACCACAGATACGCAGTATTTT
TRBV11-3	.	TRBJ2-1	.	CASSSSGPLDEQFF	TGTGCCAGCAGCTCCTCAGGGCCCCTGGATGAGCAGTTCTTC
TRBV5-1	.	TRBJ2-2	.	CASSLEFQGMAGELFF	TGCGCCAGCAGCTTGGAATTTCAGGGAATGGCCGGGGAGCTGTTTTTT
TRBV19	.	TRBJ1-5	.	CASSILRGRKGNQPQHF	TGTGCCAGTAGTATCCTCAGGGGCCGAAAAGGAAATCAGCCCCAGCATTTT
TRBV5-1	TRBD1	TRBJ2-3	.	CASSLGQAGDTQYF	TGCGCCAGCAGCCTCGGACAGGCGGGAGATACGCAGTATTTT
TRBV29-1	.	TRBJ1-4	.	CSVVPGPNEKLFF	TGCAGCGTTGTTCCGGGGCCGAATGAAAAACTGTTTTTT
TRBV6-4	TRBD2	TRBJ2-1	.	CASSGLAGSSYNEQFF	TGTGCCAGCAGTGGACTAGCGGGGAGCTCCTACAATGAGCAGTTCTTC
TRBV5-1	TRBD1	TRBJ2-2	.	CASSPTGVGTGELFF	TGCGCCAGCAGCCCTACAGGGGTGGGGACCGGGGAGCTGTTTTTT
TRBV18	TRBD1	TRBJ1-1	.	CASSPSTGKNTEAFF	TGTGCCAGCTCACCGTCGACAGGGAAGAACACTGAAGCTTTCTTT
TRBV5-4	.	TRBJ1-6	.	CASSLDRYSPLHF	TGTGCCAGCAGCTTGGACAGATATTCACCCCTCCACTTT
TRBV10-3	.	TRBJ2-3	.	CAINRQSTDTQYF	TGTGCCATCAACAGACAGAGCACAGATACGCAGTATTTT
TRBV9	.	TRBJ2-1	.	CASSVATSQRDNEQFF	TGTGCCAGCAGCGTAGCTACGTCCCAGCGCGACAATGAGCAGTTCTTC
TRBV9	.	TRBJ1-3	.	CASSVTALSSGNTIYF	TGTGCCAGCAGCGTTACTGCATTGAGCTCTGGAAACACCATATATTTT
TRBV5-1	.	TRBJ2-5	.	CASAGGPQETQYF	TGCGCCAGCGCCGGTGGGCCCCAAGAGACCCAGTACTTC
TRBV30	TRBD2	TRBJ2-1	.	CACIAGGYNEQFF	TGTGCCTGTATAGCGGGGGGGTACAATGAGCAGTTCTTC
TRBV30	TRBD2	TRBJ2-5	.	CAWRAGLAGGETQYF	TGTGCCTGGAGGGCTGGACTAGCGGGAGGGGAGACCCAGTACTTC
TRBV5-1	TRBD1	TRBJ2-7	.	CASSLQGASYEQYF	TGCGCCAGCAGCTTACAGGGGGCATCCTACGAGCAGTACTTC
TRBV6-1	.	TRBJ1-2	.	CASQAGYGHGYTF	TGTGCCAGCCAAGCGGGGTACGGCCATGGCTACACCTTC
TRBV28	.	TRBJ1-1	.	CASRQGRHTEAFF	TGTGCCAGCAGACAGGGACGTCACACTGAAGCTTTCTTT
TRBV19	.	TRBJ2-7	.	CASSIQDSYEQYF	TGTGCCAGTAGTATACAGGATTCCTACGAGCAGTACTTC
TRBV18	.	TRBJ2-7	.	CASSPVPAPSYEQYF	TGTGCCAGCTCCCCGGTCCCTGCCCCCTCCTACGAGCAGTACTTC
TRBV5-6	.	TRBJ2-5	.	CASSLFQGTLETQYF	TGTGCCAGCAGCTTGTTCCAGGGGACATTGGAGACCCAGTACTTC
TRBV7-2	.	TRBJ2-7	once	CASSPIQAHEQYF	TGTGCCAGCAGCCCAATCCAGGCACATGAGCAGTACTTC
TRBV18	.	TRBJ1-1	.	CASSPSERGNTEAFF	TGTGCCAGCTCACCATCAGAACGGGGGAACACTGAAGCTTTCTTT
TRBV2	TRBD1	TRBJ1-1	.	CASSVTGTGNTEAFF	TGTGCCAGCAGCGTAACCGGGACAGGGAACACTGAAGCTTTCTTT
TRBV7-9	.	TRBJ2-3	.	CASSLELSTDTQYF	TGTGCCAGCAGCTTAGAATTATCCACAGATACGCAGTATTTT
TRBV11-3	TRBD1	TRBJ2-4	.	CASSLDGRQGEAENIQYF	TGTGCCAGCAGCTTAGATGGCCGACAGGGGGAGGCCGAAAACATTCAGTACTTC
TRBV28	TRBD1	TRBJ1-2	.	CASSLLGGQGMGYTF	TGTGCCAGCAGTTTATTAGGGGGACAGGGGATGGGCTACACCTTC
TRBV2	TRBD1	TRBJ1-1	.	CASRYRGGNTEAFF	TGTGCCAGCAGGTACAGGGGTGGGAACACTGAAGCTTTCTTT
TRBV29-1	.	TRBJ2-7	.	CSVEGRAYEQYF	TGCAGCGTTGAAGGCAGGGCCTACGAGCAGTACTTC
TRBV5-1	TRBD1	TRBJ1-2	.	CASSGTGGNVGYGYTF	TGCGCCAGCAGCGGGACAGGGGGCAATGTAGGGTATGGCTACACCTTC
TRBV19	.	TRBJ1-2	.	CASSLLAGVGYTF	TGTGCCAGTAGTTTGTTGGCAGGGGTTGGCTACACCTTC
TRBV25-1	.	TRBJ1-2	once	CASSEWEGDGYTF	TGTGCCAGCAGTGAATGGGAGGGGGATGGCTACACCTTC
TRBV19	.	TRBJ1-2	.	CASSPESGTRDGYTF	TGTGCCAGTAGTCCAGAGTCTGGTACAAGGGATGGCTACACCTTC
TRBV6-1	.	TRBJ1-2	.	CASREGGSNYGYTF	TGTGCCAGCCGTGAGGGGGGGAGTAACTATGGCTACACCTTC
TRBV7-2	.	TRBJ1-2	.	CASSLAGWDGYTF	TGTGCCAGCAGCTTAGCAGGGTGGGATGGCTACACCTTC
TRBV12-5	.	TRBJ2-5	.	CASGLSGSETQYF	TGTGCTAGTGGTTTATCGGGGAGCGAGACCCAGTACTTC
TRBV6-5	TRBD2	TRBJ2-1	.	CASSYGLAGVYNEQFF	TGTGCCAGCAGTTACGGACTAGCGGGAGTTTACAATGAGCAGTTCTTC
TRBV18	TRBD1	TRBJ2-3	.	CASSLGQGADTQYF	TGTGCCAGCTCCCTAGGACAGGGGGCAGATACGCAGTATTTT